A single sample is the source of the 18 T cell receptor beta chains below, sequenced in a study of cytomegalovirus exposure and HLA in healthy donors. 60 Vbeta and 13 Jbeta primers were used in PCR. Data came from immunoSEQ multiplex PCR; TCRdb stores just in-frame clones and leaves some out. Seen here are over 90,000 clones, approximately 70% observed once, and the top ten hold roughly 3.5%. Sequences were obtained from PBMCs. The receptors were gathered from a man aged 35 to 55 in good health and CMV-seronegative.

This chain connects TRBV30 to TRBJ2-2; no definite D call. Germline CDR1 is GTSNPN and CDR2 is SVGIG (reference sequence). The ends were cut back, 0 bases at V and 6 bases at J, with 8 bases in the middle. The CDR3 runs to 13 residues. CDR3 in amino acids: CAWSVEVSGELFF. CDR3 DNA: TGTGCCTGGAGTGTTGAGGTATCCGGGGAGCTGTTTTTT.

This clone was detected a few times. The chain recombines TRBV6-5 with TRBJ1-2, with D possibly TRBD1 on 5 matching bases. V shed 6 bases and J shed 7 bases, with 21 bases lying between them. This CDR3 has 15 amino acids. Germline CDR1 reads MNHEY; CDR2 reads SVGAGI. CDR3 DNA sequence: TGTGCCAGCAGCCTCTGGGGCCAGGGTTACAGTGGCTACACCTTC. Encoded protein: CASSLWGQGYSGYTF.

The V and J genes are TRBV9 and TRBJ2-3, with 11 bases lining up with TRBD2. J lost 4 bases, V lost 0 bases, and 10 bases had no gene match. The germline gives CDR1 SGDLS, CDR2 YYNGEE. This CDR3 is built from 18 residues. The CDR3, as DNA: TGTGCCAGCAGCGTAGTGCCTTGGCTAGCGGGGGGCGCAGATACGCAGTATTTT. Protein product: CASSVVPWLAGGADTQYF.

The rearrangement uses TRBV5-1 and TRBJ1-4; TRBD1 matches at 8 bases. CDR1 SGHRS and CDR2 YFSETQ come from the germline V gene. This CDR3 spans 13 amino acids. Losses at the gene ends were 1 base for V and 8 bases for J; bases not matched to a gene: 1. Here the CDR3 DNA reads TGCGCCAGCAGCTTGACAGGGGGGGAAAAACTGTTTTTT. As protein: CASSLTGGEKLFF.

The chain uses TRBV18 and TRBJ2-3, with D maybe TRBD2 (7 bases). Germline V gives CDR1 KGHSH, CDR2 LQKENI. This CDR3 is 16 amino acids long. V lost 5 bases, J lost 3 bases, and 18 bases lay in between. This CDR3 is CASSTTQGGGTDTQYF. The CDR3 bases are TGTGCCAGCTCAACTACGCAGGGAGGGGGAACAGATACGCAGTATTTT.

The chain couples TRBV19 to TRBJ1-5; 9 bases map to TRBD1. CDR1 and CDR2 (germline): LNHDA, SQIVND (reference sequence). This CDR3 contains 17 residues. V was clipped by 5 bases and J by 0 bases; unmatched bases: 8. The CDR3 DNA is TGTGCCAGTAGTGGAATGGACAGGGGCTATAGCAATCAGCCCCAGCATTTT. It specifies CASSGMDRGYSNQPQHF.

The chain combines TRBV5-4 with TRBJ2-3; D is possibly TRBD1 (5 bases). This CDR3 has 13 amino acids. CDR1 and CDR2 from the germline V gene are SGHNT and YYREEE (reference sequence). Trimming took 2 bases from V and 4 from J, leaving 8 bases between them. CDR3 coding DNA: TGTGCCAGCAGCTTCCAGGGTTCAGATACGCAGTATTTT. Translating gives CASSFQGSDTQYF.

The genes are TRBV27 and TRBJ2-1, with 10 nucleotides matching TRBD2. CDR3 length equals 19 residues. Unmatched junction bases numbered 21, after V lost 3 bases and J lost 10 bases. Per germline, CDR1 MNHEY and CDR2 SMNVEV (reference sequence). CDR3 coding DNA: TGTGCCAGCAGTTTCGGGTGGGGATTAGCGGGGGGTCCTCCGGGAGAGCAGTTCTTC. Protein product: CASSFGWGLAGGPPGEQFF.

The chain has TRBV13 and TRBJ2-5; 10 bases are a match to TRBD2. From germline, CDR1 is PRHDT and CDR2 FYEKMQ (reference sequence). The ends lost 0 bases at V and 1 base at J; junction bases unmatched: 8. This CDR3 spans 18 amino acids. The CDR3 sequence is CASSLGLGTSGTQETQYF. The CDR3 DNA sequence: TGTGCCAGCAGCTTAGGATTGGGAACTAGCGGGACCCAAGAGACCCAGTACTTC.

The V and J genes are TRBV27 and TRBJ2-3; 8 nucleotides line up with TRBD2. This CDR3 spans 15 amino acids. V lost 5 bases and J lost 0; bases outside the gene matches: 4. Germline V gene lookup returns CDR1 MNHEY and CDR2 SMNVEV (reference sequence). CDR3 coding DNA: TGTGCCAGCAGTCAGGGACTAGGGAGCACAGATACGCAGTATTTT. This codes for CASSQGLGSTDTQYF.

The chain joins TRBV11-1 to TRBJ2-7, with D possibly TRBD2 on 5 matching bases. V dropped 1 base and J dropped 2 bases, with 15 bases sitting between them. The CDR3 runs to 16 residues. Looked up from germline, CDR1 is SGHAT and CDR2 is FQDESV (reference sequence). CDR3 region: CASSLGRGLSAYEQYF. CDR3 sequence (DNA): TGTGCCAGCAGCTTAGGCCGCGGGTTATCAGCCTACGAGCAGTACTTC.

The rearrangement joins TRBV5-1 to TRBJ2-1; 8 bases are a match to TRBD2. The CDR3 spans 15 residues. J was trimmed by 4 bases and V by 0 bases; bases with no gene match: 3. Germline V gives CDR1 SGHRS, CDR2 YFSETQ. The CDR3 loop reads CASSLVAGSYNEQFF. In DNA, the CDR3 is TGCGCCAGCAGCTTGGTAGCGGGGTCTTACAATGAGCAGTTCTTC.

The chain links TRBV19 to TRBJ1-2; weak D call: TRBD1 (5 bases). The CDR3 is made up of 13 amino acids. Germline V gene sequence: CDR1 LNHDA, CDR2 SQIVND (reference sequence). V lost 6 bases, J lost 8 bases, and 16 bases lay in between. This chain's CDR3 is CASRQNAGEGYTF. CDR3 DNA: TGTGCCAGTAGGCAGAACGCGGGGGAGGGCTACACCTTC.

The chain uses TRBV4-1 and TRBJ2-3; maybe TRBD2 (5 bases). The germline V gene has CDR1 MGHRA and CDR2 YSYEKL. Trimming shortened V by 4 bases and J by 0 bases, and 14 bases separated the two germline ends. The CDR3 extends over 16 amino acids. The CDR3 is CASSRATGVSTDTQYF. The CDR3, as DNA: TGCGCCAGCAGCCGAGCCACCGGGGTCAGCACAGATACGCAGTATTTT.

CDR3 DNA: TGTGCCAGCAGCCAAGGGGAGGGGGGCACAGATACGCAGTATTTT. It encodes CASSQGEGGTDTQYF. This chain joins TRBV14 and TRBJ2-3; weak D call: TRBD2 (7 bases). The germline V and J ends were trimmed by 1 base and 1 base, with 9 bases remaining between them. Germline CDR1 is SGHDN and CDR2 is FVKESK. The CDR3 totals 15 residues.

The chain has TRBV11-3 and TRBJ1-1; 8 bases are shared with TRBD1. V gave up 4 bases and J gave up 2 bases; unmatched junction bases: 6. The length of the CDR3 is 15 residues. Germline CDR1 is SGHNT and CDR2 is YENEEA. CDR3 residues: CASSSGTGLNTEAFF. CDR3 sequence (DNA): TGTGCCAGCAGCTCCGGGACAGGTCTTAACACTGAAGCTTTCTTT.

The rearrangement links TRBV5-4 to TRBJ2-2; a possible D gene is TRBD2 (7 bases). The V end lost 4 bases, the J end lost 4 bases, and 17 bases lay between the germline ends. The germline CDR1 and CDR2 sequences are SGHNT and YYREEE (reference sequence). This CDR3 comprises 16 residues. CDR3 DNA: TGTGCCAGCAGCCCCGGAGGGGGGGATCGCACCGGGGAGCTGTTTTTT. The encoded protein is CASSPGGGDRTGELFF.

V and J are TRBV6-1 and TRBJ2-7; 7 bases match TRBD1. With 4 bases clipped from V and 2 bases from J, the junction kept 14 bases outside the gene matches. Germline loops: CDR1 MNHNS, CDR2 SASEGT. The CDR3 is 17 residues long. For the CDR3, the DNA is TGTGCCAGCAGTGGGCTCGAAGGGGGCGTATTCACCTACGAGCAGTACTTC. This encodes CASSGLEGGVFTYEQYF.